The 4 T cell receptor beta chains in this list originate from one sample, sequenced in a study of cytomegalovirus exposure and HLA in healthy donors. This PCR relied on a set of 60 Vbeta primers and 13 Jbeta primers. The data were produced by immunoSEQ multiplex PCR, yet TCRdb's version contains in-frame clones alone and is incomplete. The sample lists around 99,000 clones; approximately 76% were seen once. Sample: PBMCs. These receptors were taken from a man aged 18 to 29 in good health and CMV-seronegative.

This clone was detected a few times. The V gene is TRBV7-2, the J gene TRBJ1-4, with D possibly TRBD1 on 5 matching bases. The CDR3 spans 14 residues. Trimming shortened V by 3 bases and J by 9 bases, and 14 bases separated the two germline ends. The germline V gene has CDR1 SGHTA and CDR2 FQGNSA. DNA for the CDR3: TGTGCCAGCAGCTTCGCGCAGGGCGGGAAAAAACTGTTTTTT. Translation: CASSFAQGGKKLFF.

V is TRBV4-3 and J is TRBJ2-2; no clear D gene. The ends were cut back, 0 bases at V and 4 bases at J, with 9 bases in the middle. This CDR3 has 15 amino acids. The germline gives CDR1 LGHNA, CDR2 YSLEER. This CDR3 is CASSQDPPSTGELFF. The CDR3 DNA reads as TGCGCCAGCAGCCAAGATCCCCCGAGCACCGGGGAGCTGTTTTTT.

DNA for the CDR3: TGTGCCAGCAGCTCTGGACAGGGGGCATTCTATGGCTACACCTTC. It codes for CASSSGQGAFYGYTF. This chain links TRBV7-2 with TRBJ1-2; TRBD1 aligns across 11 bases. The CDR3 runs to 15 residues. The germline V gene encodes CDR1 SGHTA and CDR2 FQGNSA. J gave up 4 bases and V 4 bases, and 5 bases lay outside the gene matches.

J is TRBJ1-2 and V is TRBV10-3; D possibly corresponds to TRBD1 (6 bases). This CDR3 has 13 residues. Trimming left V 4 bases short and J 8 bases short, with 14 bases between. Germline assignment: CDR1 ENHRY and CDR2 SYGVKD. In nucleotides, the CDR3 is TGTGCCATCAGTGTGTCACAGGGTATAGGCTACACCTTC. Translating it yields CAISVSQGIGYTF.